Below are 8 T cell receptor beta chains sequenced from a single sample in a study of shared clonotypes between healthy human individuals. Positive CCR7 selection of CD45RO-negative cells yielded the naive CD8 cells, and terminally differentiated effector memory CD45RA+ cells were excluded. Assay used: immunoSEQ multiplex PCR; TCRdb lists only in-frame clones, some missing. The top ten clones hold 1% to 1.5% of a sample with about 1,900,000 clones, around 96% of them seen once. Sequences were obtained from naive CD8+ T cells sorted from blood. These receptors were taken from a man younger than 35 in good health.

V usage is TRBV6-5 and J usage is TRBJ1-1, with no clear D. The germline V gene has CDR1 MNHEY and CDR2 SVGAGI. The CDR3 spans 14 residues. V was pared by 5 bases and J by 1 base, with 11 bases between. The CDR3 protein is CASSPYNSNTEAFF. In DNA form, the CDR3 reads TGTGCCAGCAGTCCTTACAACTCGAACACTGAAGCTTTCTTT.

The V gene is TRBV15, the J gene TRBJ2-7; D is perhaps TRBD1 (6 bases). CDR3 size: 16 residues. V lost 1 base, J lost 2 bases, and 15 bases lay in between. CDR1 and CDR2 (germline): LNHNV, YYDKDF (reference sequence). Here the CDR3 DNA reads TGTGCCACCAGCAGAGTAGGGGCAGGGGAGACCTACGAGCAGTACTTC. Translation gives CATSRVGAGETYEQYF.

This clone was observed a few times. V usage is TRBV2 and J usage is TRBJ1-5; TRBD1 matches at 8 bases. Germline CDR1 reads SNHLY; CDR2 reads FYNNEI. Germline trimming cut 6 bases from V and 1 base from J; bases unmatched to any gene: 5. The CDR3 covers 15 residues. The CDR3 loop is CASSPGGGSNQPQHF. CDR3 nucleotides: TGTGCCAGCAGCCCAGGGGGCGGAAGCAATCAGCCCCAGCATTTT.

The chain links TRBV7-9 to TRBJ2-3; perhaps TRBD2 as D (5 bases). The CDR3 contains 14 residues. Germline lookup yields CDR1 SEHNR and CDR2 FQNEAQ (reference sequence). The V end lost 8 bases, the J end lost 2 bases, and 14 bases lay between the germline ends. In DNA form, the CDR3 reads TGTGCCAGCGTACCGGGGTTGTCCACAGATACGCAGTATTTT. This sequence encodes CASVPGLSTDTQYF.

The J gene is TRBJ2-7, the V gene TRBV4-1; 9 bases line up with TRBD1. The CDR3 covers 16 residues. After removal of 3 bases from V and 2 bases from J, the junction contained 8 bases not matched to a gene. The germline V gene has CDR1 MGHRA and CDR2 YSYEKL. Written as DNA, the CDR3 is TGCGCCAGCAGCCACGCCTCCGGGACAGGGACCTACGAGCAGTACTTC. Amino acid sequence: CASSHASGTGTYEQYF.

About this clone: Other DNA sequences of this sample code for an identical CDR3. CDR3 in DNA: TGTGCCAGCAGCTACGGGACAGGGTATGGCTACACCTTC. This gives the protein CASSYGTGYGYTF. This chain joins TRBV7-9 and TRBJ1-2, with TRBD1 matching 9 bases. The germline V gene has CDR1 SEHNR and CDR2 FQNEAQ (reference sequence). CDR3 size: 13 residues. The ends lost 4 bases at V and 5 bases at J; junction bases unmatched: 2.

The chain has TRBV27 and TRBJ2-5; 8 bases align to TRBD2. In germline, CDR1 is MNHEY, CDR2 SMNVEV (reference sequence). This CDR3 contains 15 residues. The V segment lost 3 bases and the J segment 4 bases; nucleotides outside the gene matches: 7. DNA of the CDR3: TGTGCCAGCAGTTTTACGGGACTAGAGGGAGAGACCCAGTACTTC. Translation: CASSFTGLEGETQYF.

The chain joins TRBV27 to TRBJ2-7; possible D gene TRBD2, 6 bases. The V end lost 5 bases, the J end lost 4 bases, and 12 bases lay between the germline ends. CDR3 length equals 13 residues. From germline, CDR1 is MNHEY and CDR2 SMNVEV (reference sequence). CDR3 amino acids: CASSPDSGYEQYF. CDR3 nucleotide sequence: TGTGCCAGCAGTCCAGACAGCGGGTACGAGCAGTACTTC.